Below, 7 T cell receptor beta chains from the same sample are listed, as sequenced in a study of blood T cell repertoires in COVID-19. Using immunoSEQ multiplex PCR, the repertoire was profiled, and TCRdb retains in-frame clones only, with some absent. The repertoire holds roughly 100,000 clones, with 75% to 90% as singletons. Material for sequencing was peripheral blood. The receptors come from an elderly man with acute or convalescent COVID-19.

The chain joins TRBV7-2 to TRBJ1-3; D call uncertain. V was trimmed by 0 bases and J by 0 bases, leaving 9 bases between them. Germline V gene sequence: CDR1 SGHTA, CDR2 FQGNSA. The length of the CDR3 is 16 residues. The CDR3 protein is CASSLASTRSGNTIYF. The CDR3 DNA reads as TGTGCCAGCAGCTTAGCGAGCACCCGCTCTGGAAACACCATATATTTT.

This chain links TRBV4-3 with TRBJ2-7, with 7 bases identical to TRBD2. CDR3 size: 16 residues. CDR1 is LGHNA, CDR2 YSLEER, per germline. The J segment lost 5 bases and the V segment lost 1 base, leaving 11 bases of the junction unmatched. This CDR3 reads CASSQGWGEGRNEQYF. CDR3 coding DNA: TGCGCCAGCAGCCAAGGATGGGGGGAGGGCCGGAACGAGCAGTACTTC.

For the CDR3, the DNA is TGTGCCAGCAGAGCTAGGGGTCAAGAGACCCAGTACTTC. Translating it yields CASRARGQETQYF. The J gene is TRBJ2-5, the V gene TRBV12-3 or TRBV12-4, with D perhaps matching TRBD1 (5 bases). The V end was cut by 6 bases, the J end by 2 bases, with 10 bases between. The CDR3 extends over 13 amino acids.

This clone is a singleton in its sample. This chain joins TRBV5-5 and TRBJ2-7; TRBD1 matches at 7 bases. V was pared by 4 bases and J by 0 bases, with 7 bases of the junction left unmatched. Looked up from germline, CDR1 is SGHKS and CDR2 is YYEKEE (reference sequence). This CDR3 has 15 residues. The CDR3 bases are TGTGCCAGCAGCCCGCGGACAGGAGGCTCCTACGAGCAGTACTTC. It specifies CASSPRTGGSYEQYF.

V usage is TRBV5-1 and J usage is TRBJ2-5, with 9 bases that match TRBD1. With 3 bases clipped from V and 4 bases from J, the junction kept 4 bases outside the gene matches. Germline loops: CDR1 SGHRS, CDR2 YFSETQ. The CDR3 covers 14 residues. CDR3 region: CASSSGQGGETQYF. The CDR3 DNA is TGCGCCAGCAGCTCGGGACAGGGCGGAGAGACCCAGTACTTC.

The chain couples TRBV5-1 to TRBJ1-3, with a possible D match to TRBD1 (5 bases). V gave up 2 bases and J gave up 1 base, with 13 bases separating them. Looked up from germline, CDR1 is SGHRS and CDR2 is YFSETQ. CDR3 size: 16 residues. The DNA for the CDR3 is TGCGCCAGCAGCTTAGGACAACTTAGATCTGGAAACACCATATATTTT. Translation gives CASSLGQLRSGNTIYF.

This clone was observed once. J is TRBJ1-1 and V is TRBV28; D possibly corresponds to TRBD1 (5 bases). The CDR3 runs to 12 residues. V dropped 1 base and J dropped 8 bases, with 8 bases sitting between them. The germline gives CDR1 MDHEN, CDR2 SYDVKM. CDR3 protein: CASSLSGGEAFF. For the CDR3, the DNA is TGTGCCAGCAGTTTATCCGGGGGGGAAGCTTTCTTT.